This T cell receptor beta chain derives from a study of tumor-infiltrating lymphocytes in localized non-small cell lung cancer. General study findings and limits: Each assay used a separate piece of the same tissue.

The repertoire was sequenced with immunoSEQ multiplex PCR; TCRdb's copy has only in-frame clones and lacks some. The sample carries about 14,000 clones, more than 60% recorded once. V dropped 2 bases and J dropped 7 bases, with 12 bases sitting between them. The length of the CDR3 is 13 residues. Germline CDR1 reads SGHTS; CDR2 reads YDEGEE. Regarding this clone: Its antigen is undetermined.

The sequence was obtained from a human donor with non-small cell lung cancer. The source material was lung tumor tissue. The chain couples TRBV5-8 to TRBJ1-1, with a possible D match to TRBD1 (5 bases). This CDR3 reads CASSFRGRGEAFF. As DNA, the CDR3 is TGTGCCAGCAGCTTCCGGGGAAGGGGTGAAGCTTTCTTT.